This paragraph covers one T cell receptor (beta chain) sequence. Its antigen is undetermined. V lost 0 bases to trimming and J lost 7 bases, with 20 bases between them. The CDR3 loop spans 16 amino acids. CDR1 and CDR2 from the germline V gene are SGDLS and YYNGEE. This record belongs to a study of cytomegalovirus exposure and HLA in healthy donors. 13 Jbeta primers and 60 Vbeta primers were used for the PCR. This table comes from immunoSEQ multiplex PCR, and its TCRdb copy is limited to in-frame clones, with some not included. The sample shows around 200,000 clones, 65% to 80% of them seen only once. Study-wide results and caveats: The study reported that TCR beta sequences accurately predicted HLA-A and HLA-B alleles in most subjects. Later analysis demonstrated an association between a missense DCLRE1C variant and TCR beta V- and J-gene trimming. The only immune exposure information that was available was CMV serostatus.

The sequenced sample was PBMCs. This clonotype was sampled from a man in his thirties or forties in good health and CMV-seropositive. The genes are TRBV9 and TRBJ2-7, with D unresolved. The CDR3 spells CASSVGGGAPSREQYF. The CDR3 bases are TGTGCCAGCAGCGTAGGAGGCGGAGCCCCGTCGAGGGAGCAGTACTTC.